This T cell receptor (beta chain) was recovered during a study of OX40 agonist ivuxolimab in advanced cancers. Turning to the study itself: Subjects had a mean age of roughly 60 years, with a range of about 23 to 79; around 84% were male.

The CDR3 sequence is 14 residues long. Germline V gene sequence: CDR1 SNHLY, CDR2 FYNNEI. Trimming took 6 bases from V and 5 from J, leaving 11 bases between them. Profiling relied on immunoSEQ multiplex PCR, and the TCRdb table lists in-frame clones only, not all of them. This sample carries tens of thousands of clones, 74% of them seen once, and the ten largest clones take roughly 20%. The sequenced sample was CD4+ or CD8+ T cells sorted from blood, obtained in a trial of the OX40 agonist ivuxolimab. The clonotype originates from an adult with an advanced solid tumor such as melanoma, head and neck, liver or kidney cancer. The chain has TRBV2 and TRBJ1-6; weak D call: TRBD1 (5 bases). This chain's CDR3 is CASRAGQDNSPLHF. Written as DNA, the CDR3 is TGTGCCAGCAGGGCGGGGCAGGATAATTCACCCCTCCACTTT.